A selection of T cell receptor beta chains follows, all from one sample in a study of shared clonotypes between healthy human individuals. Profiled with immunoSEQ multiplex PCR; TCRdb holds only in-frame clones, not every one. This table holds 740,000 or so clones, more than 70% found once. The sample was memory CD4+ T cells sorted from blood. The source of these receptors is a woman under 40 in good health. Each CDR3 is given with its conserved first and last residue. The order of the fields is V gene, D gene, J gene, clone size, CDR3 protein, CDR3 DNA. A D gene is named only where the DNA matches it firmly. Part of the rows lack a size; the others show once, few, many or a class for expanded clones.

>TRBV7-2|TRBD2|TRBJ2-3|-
CASSRKGREISTDTQYF
TGTGCCAGCAGCAGAAAGGGGCGGGAGATTAGCACAGATACGCAGTATTTT
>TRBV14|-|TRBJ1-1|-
CASSQGMWVKAFF
TGTGCCAGCAGCCAAGGGATGTGGGTGAAAGCTTTCTTT
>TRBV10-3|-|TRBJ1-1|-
CAISGQNTEAFF
TGTGCCATCAGTGGCCAGAACACTGAAGCTTTCTTT
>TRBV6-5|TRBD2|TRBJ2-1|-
CASSRAGLAGFWQFF
TGTGCCAGCAGTCGGGCGGGACTAGCGGGATTTTGGCAGTTCTTC
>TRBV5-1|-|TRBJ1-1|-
CASSAGWGSGAEAFF
TGCGCCAGCAGCGCGGGTTGGGGGAGTGGGGCTGAAGCTTTCTTT
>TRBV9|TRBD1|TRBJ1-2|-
CASSEQGDYGYTF
TGTGCCAGCAGCGAACAGGGGGACTATGGCTACACCTTC
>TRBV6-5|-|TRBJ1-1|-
CASSSQGRTEAFF
TGTGCCAGCAGTTCCCAGGGGCGGACTGAAGCTTTCTTT
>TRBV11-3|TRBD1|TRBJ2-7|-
CASSLGRQGEQYF
TGTGCCAGCAGCTTAGGCAGACAGGGCGAGCAGTACTTC
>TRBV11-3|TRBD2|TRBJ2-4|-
CARTWAGGSKNIQYF
TGTGCCAGGACCTGGGCGGGAGGCTCCAAAAACATTCAGTACTTC
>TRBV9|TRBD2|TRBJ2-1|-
CASSSVGTSGSRNEQFF
TGTGCCAGCAGCTCAGTCGGAACTAGCGGGAGTCGAAATGAGCAGTTCTTC
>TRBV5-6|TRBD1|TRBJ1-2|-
CASSLPPGQGLYGYTF
TGTGCCAGCAGCTTACCACCGGGACAGGGACTCTATGGCTACACCTTC
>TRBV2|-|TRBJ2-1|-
CASSLTGFQFF
TGTGCCAGCAGTCTCACAGGGTTCCAGTTCTTC
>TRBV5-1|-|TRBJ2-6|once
CASSDGANVLTF
TGCGCCAGCAGCGATGGGGCCAACGTCCTGACTTTC
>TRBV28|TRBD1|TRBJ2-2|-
CASRRQGARTGELFF
TGTGCCAGCAGAAGACAGGGGGCGCGGACCGGGGAGCTGTTTTTT
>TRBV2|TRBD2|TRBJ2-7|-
CASGRQSLSGYEQYF
TGTGCCAGCGGTAGACAGTCCCTTAGCGGGTACGAGCAGTACTTC
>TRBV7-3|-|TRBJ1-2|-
CASSPHGGDSNYGYTF
TGTGCCAGCAGCCCCCACGGTGGTGACAGTAACTATGGCTACACCTTC
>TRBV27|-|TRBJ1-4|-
CASSPGMGTTNEKLFF
TGTGCCAGCAGTCCAGGGATGGGAACAACTAATGAAAAACTGTTTTTT
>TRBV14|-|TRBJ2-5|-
CASSQDRDPKGETQYF
TGTGCCAGCAGCCAAGATCGCGACCCTAAGGGGGAGACCCAGTACTTC
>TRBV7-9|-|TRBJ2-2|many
CASSLLGVGELFF
TGTGCCAGCAGCTTACTAGGGGTCGGGGAGCTGTTTTTT
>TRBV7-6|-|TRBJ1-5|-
CASSFAGGPQHF
TGTGCCAGCAGCTTCGCTGGTGGGCCCCAGCATTTT
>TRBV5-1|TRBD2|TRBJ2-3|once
CASSTSPPRRLAGVEDTQYF
TGCGCCAGCAGCACCAGTCCCCCCCGTAGACTAGCGGGAGTGGAAGATACGCAGTATTTT
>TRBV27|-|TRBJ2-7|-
CASRSQDIREQYF
TGTGCCAGCAGATCCCAGGACATACGCGAGCAGTACTTC
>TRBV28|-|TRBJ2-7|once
CASSSPGGGRSEQYF
TGTGCCAGCAGCTCCCCCGGCGGCGGGCGTAGCGAGCAGTACTTC
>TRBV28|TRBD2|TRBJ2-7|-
CASSLLAGVLYEQYF
TGTGCCAGCAGTCTCCTAGCGGGAGTTTTGTACGAGCAGTACTTC
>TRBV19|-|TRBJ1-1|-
CASSAQGLMNTEAFF
TGTGCCAGTAGTGCGCAGGGGTTAATGAACACTGAAGCTTTCTTT
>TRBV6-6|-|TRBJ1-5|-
CASRANREEQPQHF
TGTGCCAGCAGAGCCAATCGGGAAGAACAGCCCCAGCATTTT
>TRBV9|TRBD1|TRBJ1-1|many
CASSVSGRTGMNTEAFF
TGTGCCAGCAGCGTATCCGGACGGACAGGTATGAACACTGAAGCTTTCTTT